The T cell receptor beta chain described here comes from a study of graft-versus-host responses after intestinal transplantation. On the study more broadly: In this cohort, recipients had multivisceral, liver-intestinal, or isolated intestinal transplants. Anti-thymocyte globulin served as induction for all recipients, who then took tacrolimus and steroids for three to four years. Study findings and constraints: HvG clone declines early post-transplant were associated with peak circulating GvH levels. There were GvH clones found in recipient marrow, and some of them appeared first in ileum or blood.

Turning to this clone: Its antigen is undetermined.

TCRdb keeps only in-frame clones here, not all; method: immunoSEQ multiplex PCR. The sample holds about 70,000 clones, 90% seen once. The CDR3 is 14 amino acids. Per the germline V gene, CDR1 is SGDLS and CDR2 is YYNGEE. Trimming removed 0 bases at V and 8 bases at J, with 11 bases between. The input for sequencing was unstimulated CD8+ T cells sorted from spleen or lymph node cells, taken before intestinal transplant. The gene calls are TRBV9 and TRBJ1-4; D not resolved. The clonotype comes from a human donor who received an intestinal transplant. The CDR3 bases are TGTGCCAGCAGCGTAGGTGCGGGGTCGGAAAAACTGTTTTTT. Translation gives CASSVGAGSEKLFF.